A selection of T cell receptor beta chains follows, all from one sample in a study of tumor-infiltrating lymphocytes in localized non-small cell lung cancer. Using immunoSEQ multiplex PCR, the repertoire was profiled, and TCRdb retains in-frame clones only, with some absent. Among 24,000 or so clones listed, approximately 71% were seen once. The specimen was lung tumor tissue. The source of these receptors is a human donor with non-small cell lung cancer. CDR3s include the opening cysteine and the closing phenylalanine or tryptophan. D genes are given only for firm matches.

V gene,D gene,CDR3 length,J gene,CDR3 protein
TRBV5-6,TRBD1,16,TRBJ1-5,CASSFTGGANNQPQHF
TRBV23-1,-,20,TRBJ2-5,CASSFEDRGSIPLGQETQYF
TRBV19,-,13,TRBJ1-1,CASSASKGTEAFF
TRBV7-8,-,13,TRBJ1-1,CASSLRQNTEAFF
TRBV30,-,18,TRBJ2-6,CAWSVEAPFFSGANVLTF
TRBV11-2,-,15,TRBJ1-1,CASRKQGQLNTEAFF
TRBV6-5,-,15,TRBJ1-1,CASSYSTGAYTEAFF
TRBV28,-,13,TRBJ2-3,CASRGGSTDTQYF
TRBV6-5,-,13,TRBJ1-5,CASSYSRAQPQHF
TRBV18,TRBD1,13,TRBJ1-2,CASSPPGQGGYTF
TRBV28,-,15,TRBJ1-5,CASSSAGVSNQPQHF
TRBV4-2,-,14,TRBJ2-1,CASSQGDDYNEQFF
TRBV9,-,16,TRBJ1-3,CASSVSPDASGNTIYF
TRBV6-6,TRBD1,15,TRBJ1-3,CASSFGQGGRNTIYF
TRBV30,-,13,TRBJ1-2,CAWGPGAGSGYTF
TRBV7-6,TRBD2,15,TRBJ2-2,CASSESGMNTGELFF
TRBV18,-,14,TRBJ2-7,CASSLWGSPYEQYF
TRBV29-1,TRBD1,15,TRBJ2-3,CSVDQGAFTTDTQYF
TRBV9,-,13,TRBJ2-3,CASSAGAPDTQYF
TRBV6-6,TRBD1,14,TRBJ2-7,CASSRDRGSYEQYF
TRBV7-2,-,14,TRBJ1-2,CASSLVQGSYGYTF
TRBV18,-,13,TRBJ1-1,CASSPGRNTEAFF
TRBV20-1,-,11,TRBJ1-1,CSAILNTEAFF
TRBV30,-,16,TRBJ2-7,CAWVRAGRKGWYEQYF
TRBV7-2,-,13,TRBJ2-5,CASSLSLQETQYF
TRBV6-4,TRBD1,15,TRBJ2-1,CASSDEGASYNEQFF
TRBV29-1,TRBD1,14,TRBJ2-1,CSVVGAGGWGEQFF
TRBV19,TRBD1,12,TRBJ1-1,CASREQGSQAFF
TRBV7-9,TRBD2,14,TRBJ2-1,CASSPRGRVLEQFF
TRBV28,-,14,TRBJ2-5,CASSSPSGQETQYF
TRBV7-6,TRBD1,15,TRBJ2-7,CASSPPGTEVDEQYF
TRBV18,-,12,TRBJ2-2,CASSERFGELFF
TRBV14,-,13,TRBJ1-1,CASSQGVITEAFF
TRBV19,-,17,TRBJ2-4,CASSSQRQILAKNIQYF
TRBV27,-,14,TRBJ1-1,CASSPGLWNTEAFF
TRBV28,-,15,TRBJ2-7,CASSRGTNTAYEQYF
TRBV9,-,15,TRBJ2-3,CASSVDQGVGDTQYF
TRBV29-1,TRBD2,15,TRBJ2-3,CSVELTSGRSDTQYF
TRBV6-1,-,13,TRBJ2-1,CASSDLVSNEQFF
TRBV5-4,-,15,TRBJ2-7,CASSRGADYSYEQYF
TRBV9,-,14,TRBJ2-5,CASSVSGRQETQYF
TRBV9,-,15,TRBJ1-1,CASSATGGLNTEAFF
TRBV6-5,TRBD1,14,TRBJ2-7,CASSRDRPPYEQYF
TRBV9,-,15,TRBJ1-1,CASSVSGHSWAEAFF
TRBV27,-,14,TRBJ2-3,CASSNGLWTDTQYF
TRBV7-2,-,14,TRBJ2-5,CASSPQGIGETQYF